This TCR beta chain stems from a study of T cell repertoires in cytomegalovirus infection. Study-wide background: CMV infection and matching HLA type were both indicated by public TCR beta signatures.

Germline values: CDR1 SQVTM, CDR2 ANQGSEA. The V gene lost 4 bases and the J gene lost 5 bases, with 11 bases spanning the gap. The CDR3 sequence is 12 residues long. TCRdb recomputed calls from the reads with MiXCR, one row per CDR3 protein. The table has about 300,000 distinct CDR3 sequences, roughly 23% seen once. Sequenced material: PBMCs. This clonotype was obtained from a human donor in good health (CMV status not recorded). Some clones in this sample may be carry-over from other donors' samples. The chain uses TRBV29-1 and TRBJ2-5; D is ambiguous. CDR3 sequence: CSVGPIGETQYF. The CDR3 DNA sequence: TGCAGCGTTGGGCCGATCGGGGAGACCCAGTACTTC.